The source of this TCR beta chain is a study of beta chain features in type 1 diabetes. This clone has just one count. What it binds is unknown. General study findings and limits: The study found moderately but significantly shorter TCRB CDR3s in all four CD4+ subsets of Type 1 diabetes patients.

Germline trimming cut 0 bases from V and 11 bases from J; bases unmatched to any gene: 10. The CDR3 has 15 amino acids. Germline V gene lookup returns CDR1 SGHDT and CDR2 YYEEEE. All of the isolated RNA was reverse transcribed, so expressed TCRB transcripts were sequenced. About 3.6 million reads was the average for naive, central memory and regulatory T cell samples. The protocol was immunoSEQ multiplex PCR, while the TCRdb copy is restricted to in-frame clones and leaves out a portion. The table has about 240,000 clones, around 14% seen once. Heparinised blood was drawn once per donor, averaging approximately 100 mL.

The clonotype originates from a man in his thirties or forties with type 1 diabetes. The sequenced sample consisted of naive CD4+ T cells from blood. This chain joins TRBV5-6 and TRBJ1-1, with 10 bases aligning to TRBD1. Here the CDR3 reads CASSLADRGLTYAFF. In DNA, the CDR3 is TGTGCCAGCAGCTTGGCCGACAGGGGGCTAACCTACGCTTTCTTT.